This TCR beta chain was recovered during a study of CD8 T cells in Susac syndrome (dated by TCRdb to between 2018 and 2021). Study-wide context: Among the sequenced Susac syndrome patients, 5 or 6 had clinically active disease and fewer than ten were in clinical remission. Susac syndrome patients were therapy-naive, on corticosteroids (some also receiving IVIg), or on IVIg alone at blood withdrawal. The study used repertoire sequencing to test whether antigen drove CD8+ T cell activation and differentiation in Susac syndrome. What the research found in general, with its limitations: The study acknowledged that relatively few individuals were included in the TCR sequencing and HLA analysis. In patients with Susac syndrome, the CD4+ T cell repertoire showed no detectable clonal expansion.

Of note for this clonotype: No antigen is known for it. No much larger clonotype is one base removed from it; base qualities were not supplied.

V sheds 2 bases and J sheds 6 bases, leaving 13 bases between their ends. The CDR3 goes from the cysteine to the phenylalanine over 13 residues. The DNA shown is the 39-base CDR3, in frame from base 1. In the germline V gene (reference sequence), CDR1 corresponds to GTSNPN and CDR2 to SVGIG. High-throughput TCR beta sequencing profiled peripheral blood CD8+ and CD4+ T cells from healthy donors, Susac syndrome patients and multiple sclerosis patients. The Susac syndrome patients fulfilled recently defined diagnostic criteria for either definite or probable disease. Bulk CD8+ and CD4+ T cells were purified by magnetic negative isolation, while CD8+ TEMRA cells were enriched using FACS. Blood was collected in EDTA tubes and processed within 24 hours, with PBMCs isolated through density gradient centrifugation. PBMCs intended for TCR sequencing were cryopreserved in liquid nitrogen and were subsequently thawed in a 37 degrees C water bath. Purity of sorted or isolated CD4+, CD8+ and CD8+ TEMRA cells was at least 90%.

RNA was extracted with the RNeasy kit and roughly 0.5 to 1 ug was reverse transcribed using random hexamers. The immunoSEQ multiplex PCR assay, covering 54 Vbeta and 13 Jbeta segments, was used to amplify TCR beta CDR3 regions. PCR amplification bias was corrected using a synthetic template baseline for primer optimization and computational correction. Turning to the authors' computational methods: Reads were annotated to V, D and J genes per IMGT and analyzed with immunoSEQ Analyzer, keeping only productive sequences. Clonality was computed as one minus Shannon entropy normalized by log2 of the number of productive unique sequences. For each patient and control, public and private clones were evaluated among the 100 most prevalent clones. Clones were defined as Susac-specific when absent from the healthy and MS cohorts, from roughly 1,100 published viral clones and from other ImmuneACCESS disease sequences. TCRdb's own reprocessing of the public reads used fastp at Q25 and MiXCR and kept productive beta chains. Here each entry gathers all rows of one CDR3 protein and keeps the most common genes and DNA. The V and J calls come from TCRdb's annotation, not from the publication. The sample data list about 140,000 distinct CDR3 sequences, and approximately 95% of these were observed just once. About 0.15% of the sample lies in the top ten.

The clonotype originates from a human donor with Susac syndrome. Sequencing used CD4+ T cells from PBMCs. The receptor chain draws on TRBV30 and TRBJ1-2; the D gene identity is not certain. The CDR3 protein sequence reads: CAWSSGRGNGYTF. The DNA sequence reads TGTGCCTGGAGTAGTGGGCGGGGAAATGGCTACACCTTC.